Listed below are T cell receptor beta chains from one sample, sequenced in a study of blood T cell repertoires in COVID-19. The protocol was immunoSEQ multiplex PCR, while the TCRdb copy is restricted to in-frame clones and leaves out a portion. The profile shows a few hundred thousand clones, around 84% of them singletons. Sequenced material: PBMCs or T cells enriched from blood (not recorded which). The receptors here all came from a man aged 35 to 55 who had recovered from COVID-19. Both conserved end residues are part of each CDR3. D genes are given only for firm matches. The size field is filled for only some rows; it gives once, few, many or a size class.

>TRBD2|-|TRBJ2-1|TRBV7-9
CASRPRGLAGVDEQFF
TGTGCCAGCAGGCCGCGGGGACTAGCGGGAGTTGATGAGCAGTTCTTC
>-|-|TRBJ2-7|TRBV11-2
CASSPLRGLGEQYF
TGTGCCAGCAGCCCCCTGCGGGGTTTAGGCGAGCAGTACTTC
>TRBD2|-|TRBJ2-3|TRBV12-5
CASGLGLAGEVDTQYF
TGTGCTAGTGGTTTGGGACTAGCGGGAGAGGTAGATACGCAGTATTTT
>-|-|TRBJ2-3|TRBV24-1
CATSDFSLSADTTDTQYF
TGTGCCACCAGTGATTTTTCCCTAAGTGCGGACACCACAGATACGCAGTATTTT
>TRBD2|-|TRBJ2-1|TRBV6-4
CASSASGTNNEQFF
TGTGCCAGCAGTGCTAGCGGGACGAACAATGAGCAGTTCTTC
>-|-|TRBJ2-1|TRBV20-1
CSASRRNEQFF
TGCAGTGCTAGCAGGAGGAATGAGCAGTTCTTC
>TRBD2|-|TRBJ2-2|TRBV29-1
CSVEVIAGGNTGELFF
TGCAGCGTTGAAGTAATAGCGGGAGGCAACACCGGGGAGCTGTTTTTT
>-|-|TRBJ2-4|TRBV6-5
CASSEGLRLQYF
TGTGCCAGCAGCGAGGGACTTCGACTTCAGTACTTC
>-|once|TRBJ1-1|TRBV7-9
CASSLGTGSGGAFF
TGTGCCAGCAGCTTAGGTACCGGATCCGGAGGGGCTTTCTTT
>-|-|TRBJ1-1|TRBV6-1
CASSDRGTSEAFF
TGTGCCAGCAGTGACAGGGGTACCTCTGAAGCTTTCTTT
>-|once|TRBJ2-3|TRBV11-1
CASSIAGLGTDTQYF
TGTGCCAGCAGCATAGCCGGCCTCGGGACAGATACGCAGTATTTT
>-|-|TRBJ1-5|TRBV9
CASSPLPGGRQPQHF
TGTGCCAGCAGCCCGCTTCCCGGGGGACGGCAGCCCCAGCATTTT
>-|-|TRBJ2-7|TRBV19
CASSDQPTGNYEQYF
TGTGCCAGTAGTGATCAGCCGACGGGAAACTACGAGCAGTACTTC
>TRBD2|-|TRBJ2-5|TRBV6-2/TRBV6-3
CASSYSGGRKETQYF
TGTGCCAGCAGTTACAGCGGCGGGAGAAAGGAGACCCAGTACTTC
>-|few|TRBJ1-2|TRBV6-1
CASSETPLGAAANYGYTF
TGTGCCAGCAGTGAAACCCCCCTTGGGGCAGCAGCTAACTATGGCTACACCTTC
>-|-|TRBJ1-3|TRBV5-1
CASSLDGSSGNTIYF
TGCGCCAGCAGCTTGGATGGCAGCTCTGGAAACACCATATATTTT
>-|-|TRBJ1-3|TRBV10-3
CAISPPSGQQGSGNTIYF
TGTGCCATCAGCCCCCCCAGCGGACAGCAAGGCTCTGGAAACACCATATATTTT
>-|-|TRBJ1-1|TRBV28
CASSSNPGLINTEAFF
TGTGCCAGCAGTAGTAATCCCGGACTGATAAACACTGAAGCTTTCTTT
>-|-|TRBJ1-3|TRBV7-3
CASSLIPGGTIYF
TGTGCCAGCAGCTTAATACCCGGGGGCACCATATATTTT
>-|few|TRBJ2-1|TRBV19
CASSITSFPYNEQFF
TGTGCCAGTAGTATAACTTCCTTCCCCTACAATGAGCAGTTCTTC
>-|-|TRBJ1-5|TRBV28
CASSPWASNQPQHF
TGTGCCAGCAGTCCATGGGCGAGCAATCAGCCCCAGCATTTT
>-|-|TRBJ1-1|TRBV28
CASITNMNTEAFF
TGTGCCAGCATTACAAACATGAACACTGAAGCTTTCTTT
>-|-|TRBJ1-5|TRBV19
CASSIGPISNQPQHF
TGTGCCAGTAGTATCGGTCCAATTAGCAATCAGCCCCAGCATTTT
>TRBD2|-|TRBJ2-6|TRBV7-9
CASSDRGVAGANVLTF
TGTGCCAGCAGCGATCGGGGGGTAGCTGGGGCCAACGTCCTGACTTTC
>-|-|TRBJ1-6|TRBV5-1
CASRMDSYSPLHF
TGCGCCAGCAGGATGGACAGCTATTCACCCCTCCACTTT
>-|once|TRBJ2-7|TRBV18
CASSPYLAKGMGYEQYF
TGTGCCAGCTCACCGTACTTAGCGAAAGGAATGGGTTACGAGCAGTACTTC
>-|-|TRBJ2-1|TRBV24-1
CATSDSVAFDEQFF
TGTGCCACCTCAGACAGCGTTGCGTTCGATGAGCAGTTCTTC
>-|-|TRBJ2-5|TRBV15
CATSRGLNPQETQYF
TGTGCCACCAGCAGAGGTCTAAACCCACAAGAGACCCAGTACTTC
>TRBD1|once|TRBJ2-7|TRBV6-5
CASRKGQGYEQYF
TGTGCCAGCAGAAAAGGACAGGGATACGAGCAGTACTTC
>TRBD2|-|TRBJ2-2|TRBV30
CAGRTSGLNTGELFF
TGTGCCGGGCGGACTAGCGGTTTGAACACCGGGGAGCTGTTTTTT
>-|few|TRBJ2-7|TRBV11-2
CASSFWPSGEQYF
TGTGCCAGCAGCTTTTGGCCGTCAGGCGAGCAGTACTTC
>-|-|TRBJ2-7|TRBV30
CAWKLQTYEQYF
TGTGCCTGGAAATTACAGACCTACGAGCAGTACTTC
>TRBD1|once|TRBJ1-5|TRBV6-6
CASSPGQGAGQPQHF
TGTGCCAGCAGTCCCGGGCAGGGGGCTGGGCAGCCCCAGCATTTT
>-|-|TRBJ2-3|TRBV21-1
CASKGDRNRLDYTDTQYF
TGTGCCAGCAAGGGGGACAGGAATCGACTAGACTACACAGATACGCAGTATTTT
>-|-|TRBJ2-5|TRBV7-2
CASSLAGSSKETQYF
TGTGCCAGCAGCTTAGCGGGCAGCTCCAAAGAGACCCAGTACTTC
>-|-|TRBJ2-3|TRBV2
CASRDTSTDTQYF
TGTGCCAGCAGGGACACCTCCACAGATACGCAGTATTTT
>-|-|TRBJ2-1|TRBV19
CASSPRDLAYNEQFF
TGTGCCAGTAGTCCCCGGGACTTGGCCTACAATGAGCAGTTCTTC
>-|-|TRBJ2-7|TRBV2
CASRGDEQYF
TGTGCCAGCAGGGGCGACGAGCAGTACTTC
>-|-|TRBJ1-5|TRBV5-6
CASSPGGRQPQHF
TGTGCCAGCAGTCCGGGAGGAAGACAGCCCCAGCATTTT
>TRBD2|-|TRBJ2-2|TRBV5-1
CASSTTSGARNGELFF
TGCGCCAGCAGCACAACTAGCGGGGCCAGGAACGGGGAGCTGTTTTTT
>TRBD1|-|TRBJ1-6|TRBV28
CASSISTGAGSPLHF
TGTGCCAGCAGTATCTCGACAGGGGCTGGTTCACCCCTCCACTTT
>-|-|TRBJ2-7|TRBV19
CASSIGRAPYEQYF
TGTGCCAGTAGTATTGGCAGGGCCCCCTACGAGCAGTACTTC
>-|-|TRBJ1-6|TRBV19
CASGQRNNSPLHF
TGTGCCAGCGGACAGAGAAATAATTCACCCCTCCACTTT
>TRBD1|-|TRBJ2-7|TRBV9
CASSTRGTGRPYEQYF
TGTGCCAGCAGCACGAGAGGGACAGGCAGACCCTACGAGCAGTACTTC
>-|-|TRBJ2-5|TRBV30
CAWSVLGARETQYF
TGTGCCTGGAGTGTACTCGGAGCGCGGGAGACCCAGTACTTC